This TCR beta chain derives from a study of blood T cell repertoires in COVID-19. The V and J ends lost 4 bases and 4 bases, in that order; junction bases with no gene match: 4. CDR1 is MGHDK and CDR2 is SYGVNS in the germline V gene. The CDR3 has 14 amino acids. Measured with immunoSEQ multiplex PCR; TCRdb has only the in-frame clones, and not every one. This sample carries under 350,000 clones, around 86% of them seen once, and the ten largest clones take around 4.5%. Participant-reported clinical history was the basis for cohort assignment. The sample taken for sequencing was PBMCs or T cells enriched from blood (not recorded which). The V call is TRBV25-1, the J call TRBJ2-1, with TRBD1 matching over 7 bases. This TCR was sampled from a middle-aged woman with acute COVID-19. The CDR3 nucleotides read TGTGCCAGCAGTGGTAGGACAGGTTACAATGAGCAGTTCTTC. It is translated as CASSGRTGYNEQFF.